What follows are 20 T cell receptor beta chains derived from one specimen sequenced in a study of blood T cell repertoires in COVID-19. Here immunoSEQ multiplex PCR was the method, and the copy in TCRdb shows in-frame clones only, minus some. Among fewer than 400,000 clones listed, about 85% were seen once. The sequenced sample consisted of peripheral blood. The receptors here all came from a woman between 18 and 30 years old with acute or convalescent COVID-19.

The chain couples TRBV5-1 to TRBJ2-2, with 8 nucleotides matching TRBD2. In germline, CDR1 is SGHRS, CDR2 YFSETQ. The CDR3 is made up of 15 amino acids. The junction had 3 bases not matched to a gene; V was cut back by 0 bases and J by 5 bases. The CDR3 DNA reads TGCGCCAGCAGCTTGGTGGCGGGAGGAACCGGGGAGCTGTTTTTT. This encodes CASSLVAGGTGELFF.

The chain joins TRBV7-9 to TRBJ1-1; D is uncertain. Per the germline V gene, CDR1 is SEHNR and CDR2 is FQNEAQ (reference sequence). The ends were cut back, 5 bases at V and 0 bases at J, with 10 bases in the middle. The CDR3 is 14 amino acids. The CDR3 loop is CASSRQELNTEAFF. The CDR3 DNA reads as TGTGCCAGCAGCCGGCAGGAACTGAACACTGAAGCTTTCTTT.

The chain combines TRBV7-3 with TRBJ1-1, with 7 bases lining up with TRBD1. The CDR3 runs to 14 residues. Germline CDR1 and CDR2: SGHTA and FQGTGA. V trimming: 3 bases; J trimming: 2 bases; junction bases outside the gene matches: 3. CDR3 sequence reads: CASSFRDSNTEAFF. CDR3 DNA: TGTGCCAGCAGCTTTAGGGACAGTAACACTGAAGCTTTCTTT.

This chain connects TRBV19 to TRBJ2-1, with TRBD2 identical over 8 bases. The CDR3 sequence is 14 residues long. The V and J ends lost 9 bases and 1 base, in that order; junction bases with no gene match: 5. From germline, CDR1 is LNHDA and CDR2 SQIVND (reference sequence). This CDR3 is CASRREASYNEQFF. CDR3 coding DNA: TGTGCCAGCAGGCGGGAGGCGTCCTACAATGAGCAGTTCTTC.

This chain joins TRBV2 and TRBJ1-2, with TRBD1 matching 9 bases. V shed 0 bases and J 7 bases; nucleotides not matched to a gene: 9. The CDR3 covers 16 residues. Germline V gives CDR1 SNHLY, CDR2 FYNNEI. The CDR3 sequence: CASSEAGGTGGSGYTF. Here the CDR3 DNA reads TGTGCCAGCAGTGAAGCTGGGGGAACAGGGGGCTCTGGCTACACCTTC.

The chain recombines TRBV19 with TRBJ2-7; the D gene is possibly TRBD1 (5 bases). The germline V gene encodes CDR1 LNHDA and CDR2 SQIVND (reference sequence). This CDR3 is built from 14 residues. Trimming left V 5 bases short and J 2 bases short, with 13 bases between. CDR3 sequence (DNA): TGTGCCAGTAGTGGTACCCTGGGGCCCTACGAGCAGTACTTC. Its protein product is CASSGTLGPYEQYF.

V and J are TRBV14 and TRBJ2-5; D possibly corresponds to TRBD1 (6 bases). The CDR3 spans 16 residues. The germline V gene encodes CDR1 SGHDN and CDR2 FVKESK. V was trimmed by 1 base and J by 4 bases, leaving 16 bases between them. CDR3 nucleotides: TGTGCCAGCAGCCAAGGCGGCAGGGGAAGGGGAGAGACCCAGTACTTC. Its translation: CASSQGGRGRGETQYF.

The rearrangement links TRBV28 to TRBJ2-7, with a weak D call TRBD2 (5 bases). Trimming pared 1 base from V and 0 bases from J, leaving 19 bases between. This CDR3 is built from 18 residues. The V gene's germline CDR1 is MDHEN and CDR2 SYDVKM. The CDR3 here is CASSLLGKRLHISYEQYF. CDR3 DNA: TGTGCCAGCAGTTTATTGGGGAAGCGACTACACATCTCCTACGAGCAGTACTTC.

This sequence joins TRBV18 and TRBJ1-2; D might be TRBD1 (5 bases). Germline CDR1 KGHSH, CDR2 LQKENI. Trimming stripped 2 bases from V and 4 bases from J, with 8 bases between. The CDR3 runs 13 residues. The CDR3: CASSPDQGYGYTF. The CDR3 bases are TGTGCCAGCTCACCAGATCAGGGCTATGGCTACACCTTC.

The V and J genes are TRBV9 and TRBJ1-1, with TRBD1 identical over 7 bases. Germline V gene data show CDR1 as SGDLS and CDR2 as YYNGEE. This CDR3 comprises 17 residues. V was clipped by 1 base and J by 1 base; unmatched bases: 10. The CDR3 here is CASSVSPSGTENTEAFF. The DNA of the CDR3 is TGTGCCAGCAGCGTATCGCCTTCCGGGACAGAGAACACTGAAGCTTTCTTT.

The chain couples TRBV7-8 to TRBJ2-5; 9 bases fit TRBD1. V lost 1 base and J lost 5; bases outside the gene matches: 20. Per germline, CDR1 SGHVS and CDR2 FQNEAQ. The CDR3 runs 20 residues. Written as DNA, the CDR3 is TGTGCCAGCAGCTTAGATTTCCACAGGGGGCGAAATGGGAAAAGCGAGACCCAGTACTTC. Its protein is CASSLDFHRGRNGKSETQYF.

The rearrangement links TRBV19 to TRBJ1-5; 10 bases match TRBD1. Trimming at V came to 3 bases and at J to 4 bases, leaving 6 bases not matched to a gene. Per the germline V gene, CDR1 is LNHDA and CDR2 is SQIVND (reference sequence). The CDR3 totals 16 residues. CDR3 in amino acids: CASSMADRGRNQPQHF. The CDR3 DNA follows: TGTGCCAGTAGTATGGCGGACAGGGGGAGAAATCAGCCCCAGCATTTT.

The chain has TRBV3-1 (or the pseudogene TRBV3-2) and TRBJ2-4, with 9 bases aligning to TRBD1. Germline CDR1 is LGHDT and CDR2 is YNNKEL (reference sequence). With V trimmed by 0 bases and J by 2 bases, 2 bases remained unmatched. The CDR3 totals 16 residues. CDR3 sequence: CASSQEQGAPKNIQYF. The CDR3 region has the DNA TGTGCCAGCAGCCAAGAACAGGGGGCTCCCAAAAACATTCAGTACTTC.

The rearrangement joins TRBV29-1 to TRBJ1-2; no clear D. V lost 4 bases and J 6 bases, leaving 15 bases between the germline ends. The CDR3 runs 13 residues. CDR1 is SQVTM, CDR2 ANQGSEA, per germline. Here the CDR3 DNA reads TGCAGCGTTGCCCTTAGGACTCAAGATGGCTACACCTTC. Amino acids: CSVALRTQDGYTF.

The rearrangement uses TRBV19 and TRBJ1-2; D is ambiguous. Germline loops: CDR1 LNHDA, CDR2 SQIVND (reference sequence). With 1 base removed from V and 8 bases from J, the gap between germline ends came to 11 bases. The CDR3 is made up of 13 amino acids. The CDR3: CASSIGLPMGYTF. The CDR3 DNA sequence: TGTGCCAGTAGTATAGGCCTCCCTATGGGCTACACCTTC.

V gene TRBV6-5 combines with J gene TRBJ1-3; a possible D gene is TRBD1 (6 bases). Trimming stripped 7 bases from V and 0 bases from J, with 13 bases between. CDR3 length: 15 amino acids. Germline V lookup: CDR1 MNHEY, CDR2 SVGAGI. The CDR3 reads CASMDRLYSGNTIYF. DNA for the CDR3: TGTGCCAGCATGGACAGACTTTACTCTGGAAACACCATATATTTT.

The rearrangement joins TRBV6-5 to TRBJ1-1; tentative D call: TRBD1 (5 bases). The V and J ends lost 6 bases and 3 bases respectively, with 11 bases between them. The CDR3 loop spans 13 amino acids. Germline V gene data show CDR1 as MNHEY and CDR2 as SVGAGI. CDR3 coding DNA: TGTGCCAGCAGGGAGGGACCGTACACTGAAGCTTTCTTT. This encodes CASREGPYTEAFF.

The rearrangement uses TRBV7-2 and TRBJ1-1, with TRBD1 identical over 7 bases. Germline V CDR1 and CDR2: SGHTA, FQGNSA. The CDR3 has 14 amino acids. The V and J ends lost 5 bases and 7 bases, in that order; junction bases with no gene match: 10. CDR3 sequence reads: CASSLGQARLEAFF. As DNA, the CDR3 is TGTGCCAGCAGCCTCGGACAGGCTCGGCTTGAAGCTTTCTTT.

This clone was observed once. The chain uses TRBV5-8 and TRBJ1-2; 8 bases map to TRBD1. Trimming at V came to 4 bases and at J to 4 bases, leaving 6 bases not matched to a gene. The CDR3 has 14 amino acids. CDR1 is SGHTS, CDR2 YDEGEE, per germline. The CDR3 DNA is TGTGCCAGCAGCCCTGTTACAGGGGGCTATGGCTACACCTTC. As protein: CASSPVTGGYGYTF.

The rearrangement uses TRBV28 and TRBJ1-3; 7 nucleotides match TRBD1. Germline assignment: CDR1 MDHEN and CDR2 SYDVKM. V lost 4 bases, J lost 2 bases, and 8 bases stayed unmatched. The CDR3 runs 16 residues. This CDR3 reads CASSSQDRVAGNTIYF. The DNA for the CDR3 is TGTGCCAGCAGTTCCCAAGACAGGGTGGCTGGAAACACCATATATTTT.